What follows are 28 T cell receptor beta chains derived from one specimen sequenced in a study of human T cells and chemical hapten exposure. TCRdb itself ran the RACE reads through MiXCR, one entry per CDR3 protein. The sample lists more than 150,000 distinct CDR3 sequences; just under 30% were seen once. Time point noted: pre-sensitization, week 0. The sample's treatment: therapeutic diphenylcyclopropenone sensitization with weekly scalp DPC. The sequences come from whole blood, collected in connection with sensitization to the hapten diphenylcyclopropenone (DPC). The receptors were sampled from a woman aged 25 to 39 with alopecia areata. Some clones in this sample may be carry-over from other donors' samples.

This clonotype was counted only a few times. The chain recombines TRBV20-1 with TRBJ2-7; D tentatively fits TRBD1 or TRBD2 (5 bases each). There are 15 residues in the CDR3. Trimming took 3 bases from V and 2 from J, leaving 17 bases between them. Germline V gene sequence: CDR1 DFQATT, CDR2 SNEGSKA (reference sequence). CDR3 sequence (DNA): TGCAGTGCTAGTGGTCGGCCGGGGCGGACCTACGAGCAGTACTTC. Protein sequence: CSASGRPGRTYEQYF.

V usage is TRBV30 and J usage is TRBJ2-7; D is perhaps TRBD1 (5 bases). Germline values: CDR1 GTSNPN, CDR2 SVGIG (reference sequence). The CDR3 extends over 13 amino acids. V shed 5 bases and J shed 2 bases, with 13 bases lying between them. CDR3 sequence reads: CAWSPGAPYEQYF. The CDR3 DNA reads TGTGCCTGGTCACCTGGGGCTCCCTACGAGCAGTACTTC. Based on the CDR3 plus reference TRBV30 and TRBJ2-7, the full variable domain is SQTIHQWPATLVQPVGSPLSLECTVEGTSNPNLYWYRQAAGRGLQLLFYSVGIGQISSEVPQNLSASRPQDRQFILSSKKLLLSDSGFYLCAWSPGAPYEQYFGPGTRLTVT.

This clonotype showed up just once. This chain joins TRBV20-1 and TRBJ2-5, with 14 bases matching TRBD2. V lost 6 bases, J lost 0 bases, and 15 bases stayed unmatched. Germline CDR1 DFQATT, CDR2 SNEGSKA (reference sequence). The CDR3 length is 19 residues. The CDR3 coding sequence is TGCAGTGCCATCCTGGGGGGACTAGCGGGAGAGTGGGACCAAGAGACCCAGTACTTC. This sequence encodes CSAILGGLAGEWDQETQYF.

This clonotype was seen a handful of times. This chain links TRBV7-2 with TRBJ1-1; TRBD1 might be the D (5 bases). Germline V CDR1 and CDR2: SGHTA, FQGNSA. Trimming stripped 8 bases from V and 2 bases from J, with 15 bases between. The CDR3 has 14 amino acids. Written as DNA, the CDR3 is TGTGCCAGCGCTATTTCTGGGACTAACACTGAAGCTTTCTTT. Its translation is CASAISGTNTEAFF.

This clonotype has a handful of counts. The gene calls are TRBV29-1 and TRBJ2-2; no reliable D call. With 2 bases removed from V and 6 bases from J, the gap between germline ends came to 10 bases. From germline, CDR1 is SQVTM and CDR2 ANQGSEA. The CDR3 extends over 13 amino acids. The CDR3: CSVETRRAGELFF. The DNA for the CDR3 is TGCAGCGTTGAAACCAGAAGGGCCGGGGAGCTGTTTTTT.

The chain couples TRBV7-9 to TRBJ2-5; D could derive from TRBD1 or TRBD2 (5 bases each). The V gene's germline CDR1 is SEHNR and CDR2 FQNEAQ (reference sequence). The CDR3 totals 14 residues. Trimming removed 6 bases from V and 2 bases from J, with 13 bases in between. In DNA form, the CDR3 reads TGTGCCAGCAGTCCGGGACCGGGGCAAGAGACCCAGTACTTC. This translates into CASSPGPGQETQYF.

This clonotype was found a few times. The J gene is TRBJ1-6, the V gene TRBV6-2 or TRBV6-3, with 9 positions matching TRBD1. This CDR3 has 15 amino acids. Germline V gene sequence: CDR1 MNHEY, CDR2 SVGEGT. J lost 7 bases, V lost 4 bases, and 5 bases had no gene match. The chain's CDR3 is CASSSGQGMNSPLHF. In DNA, the CDR3 is TGTGCCAGCAGTTCCGGACAGGGGATGAATTCACCCCTCCACTTT.

The chain is built from TRBV6-2 or TRBV6-3 and TRBJ2-7; D unresolved. This CDR3 contains 13 residues. CDR1 MNHEY and CDR2 SVGEGT come from the germline V gene. Trimming stripped 6 bases from V and 2 bases from J, with 11 bases between. The CDR3 sequence is CASRDSSAYEQYF. CDR3 DNA: TGTGCCAGCAGAGATAGCAGTGCCTACGAGCAGTACTTC.

The table lists this clonotype with a few counts. This chain joins TRBV28 and TRBJ1-5; D perhaps matches TRBD1 (5 bases). CDR1 MDHEN and CDR2 SYDVKM come from the germline V gene. The CDR3 is 12 amino acids. V was trimmed by 8 bases and J by 7 bases, leaving 12 bases between them. The CDR3, as DNA: TGTGCCAGCCTCCGGGGGACGCAGCCCCAGCATTTT. Its protein product is CASLRGTQPQHF.

This clonotype was seen only a few times. The rearrangement joins TRBV5-1 to TRBJ2-1; 7 nucleotides align to TRBD2. The CDR3 has 14 amino acids. J lost 3 bases, V lost 2 bases, and 2 bases had no gene match. Looked up from germline, CDR1 is SGHRS and CDR2 is YFSETQ. Here the CDR3 reads CASSFGDYYNEQFF. The DNA of the CDR3 is TGCGCCAGCAGCTTTGGGGACTACTACAATGAGCAGTTCTTC. Full variable domain (remainder filled in from reference TRBV5-1 and TRBJ2-1): KAGVTQTPRYLIKTRGQQVTLSCSPISGHRSVSWYQQTPGQGLQFLFEYFSETQRNKGNFPGRFSGRQFSNSRSEMNVSTLELGDSALYLCASSFGDYYNEQFFGPGTRLTVL.

This clonotype came up a few times. In DNA, the CDR3 is TGTGCCAGCAGGACGACAGGTCCCAATCAGCCCCAGCATTTT. Its protein is CASRTTGPNQPQHF. This chain links TRBV28 with TRBJ1-5; possibly TRBD1 for D (6 bases). V was shortened by 6 bases and J by 3 bases, with 12 bases between the two germline ends. Germline V gene lookup returns CDR1 MDHEN and CDR2 SYDVKM. This CDR3 region has 14 residues.

V usage is TRBV28 and J usage is TRBJ1-5; the D gene is possibly TRBD1 (5 bases). V was pared by 7 bases and J by 7 bases, with 20 bases between. The V gene's germline CDR1 is MDHEN and CDR2 SYDVKM. The CDR3 runs to 15 residues. As DNA, the CDR3 is TGTGCCAGCAACCTAAGGCCCGGGGCCAGGCAGCCCCAGCATTTT. Residues: CASNLRPGARQPQHF.

This clonotype has only a few counts. The genes are TRBV6-2 or TRBV6-3 and TRBJ2-6; TRBD1 aligns across 11 bases. Germline CDR1 MNHEY, CDR2 SVGEGT. With 8 bases clipped from V and 4 bases from J, the junction kept 13 bases outside the gene matches. The CDR3 is made up of 18 amino acids. In DNA form, the CDR3 reads TGTGCCAGCGGACTCCGGACAGGGGGCCGCGGAGGGGCCAACGTCCTGACTTTC. It is translated as CASGLRTGGRGGANVLTF.

In its sample, this clonotype was seen many times. CDR3 DNA: TGCAGCGTTCAAGGCGACGACAAGAGCAACTATGGCTACACCTTC. Translation: CSVQGDDKSNYGYTF. The chain recombines TRBV29-1 with TRBJ1-2; D gene ambiguous. Germline V gene lookup returns CDR1 SQVTM and CDR2 ANQGSEA. Trimming removed 5 bases from V and 2 bases from J, with 18 bases in between. CDR3 length: 15 residues.

The table lists this clonotype with a few counts. The chain employs TRBV28 and TRBJ2-5; weak D call: TRBD1 (6 bases). CDR1 is MDHEN and CDR2 is SYDVKM in the germline V gene. Deletions cut 5 bases from V and 8 bases from J, with 15 bases between. The length of the CDR3 is 13 residues. The CDR3 DNA reads as TGTGCCAGCAGTCCTCCCCCGACAGGCACCCAGTACTTC. It encodes CASSPPPTGTQYF.

The chain carries TRBV7-2 and TRBJ2-7, with TRBD2 matching over 7 bases. Unmatched junction bases numbered 15, after V lost 1 base and J lost 12 bases. This CDR3 region has 15 residues. Germline V lookup: CDR1 SGHTA, CDR2 FQGNSA. The CDR3 sequence: CASSLVIFSAGDLYF. The CDR3 DNA reads as TGTGCCAGCAGCTTAGTTATCTTTTCGGCGGGAGATTTGTACTTC.

In this sample, this clonotype turned up a few times. The V and J genes are TRBV9 and TRBJ1-1, with a tentative D call TRBD1 (5 bases). This CDR3 is built from 13 residues. V was cut by 7 bases and J by 3 bases, with 13 bases left in between. Germline V CDR1 and CDR2: SGDLS, YYNGEE. The CDR3 bases are TGTGCCAGCCAGCGGGACTCAGACACTGAAGCTTTCTTT. Translation: CASQRDSDTEAFF.

This clonotype was found a few times. The CDR3 sequence is CATSDPGQGLYF. The CDR3, as DNA: TGTGCCACCAGTGACCCGGGACAGGGCTTGTACTTC. The chain is built from TRBV24-1 and TRBJ2-7; 9 bases are a match to TRBD1. The CDR3 loop spans 12 amino acids. V was clipped by 4 bases and J by 12 bases; unmatched bases: 6. Germline CDR1 KGHDR, CDR2 SFDVKD.

This clonotype was seen only a few times. In DNA, the CDR3 is TGTGCCAGCAGTTTTGGGACTAGCGGTCTCTTAGGGCAGTTCTTC. It is translated as CASSFGTSGLLGQFF. The chain recombines TRBV12-3 or TRBV12-4 with TRBJ2-1; 11 positions agree with TRBD2. Trimming at V came to 3 bases and at J to 12 bases, leaving 10 bases not matched to a gene. The CDR3 runs to 15 residues.

This chain links TRBV5-1 with TRBJ2-7; TRBD2 might be the D (6 bases). Per the germline V gene, CDR1 is SGHRS and CDR2 is YFSETQ. The length of the CDR3 is 12 residues. V lost 5 bases and J 5 bases, leaving 11 bases between the germline ends. The CDR3 here is CASRQWGDEQYF. The DNA of the CDR3 is TGCGCCAGCAGGCAATGGGGGGACGAGCAGTACTTC.

This clonotype was seen a handful of times. The chain joins TRBV4-2 to TRBJ1-3, with D uncertain. V shed 0 bases and J shed 0 bases, with 3 bases lying between them. CDR1 and CDR2 from the germline V gene are LGHNA and YNFKEQ. This CDR3 is 14 amino acids long. The CDR3 coding sequence is TGTGCCAGCAGCCAAGAAATCTCTGGAAACACCATATATTTT. Translating it yields CASSQEISGNTIYF.

This clonotype occurred a few times. V is TRBV13 and J is TRBJ2-7; D is ambiguous. The CDR3 loop spans 13 amino acids. In germline, CDR1 is PRHDT, CDR2 FYEKMQ (reference sequence). V was pared by 3 bases and J by 3 bases, with 9 bases between. The CDR3 DNA follows: TGTGCCAGCAGCTTTTCCGGAAACTACGAGCAGTACTTC. It translates to CASSFSGNYEQYF.

This clonotype was observed a handful of times. The J gene is TRBJ1-5, the V gene TRBV12-3 or TRBV12-4, with D perhaps TRBD1 (5 bases). V dropped 5 bases and J dropped 7 bases, with 18 bases sitting between them. CDR3 length equals 15 residues. DNA for the CDR3: TGTGCCAGCAGTCCCTTTTGGGGGGATGGCCAGCCCCAGCATTTT. It specifies CASSPFWGDGQPQHF.

This clonotype was seen a handful of times. V gene TRBV29-1 combines with J gene TRBJ2-6, with 7 positions matching TRBD2. Germline CDR1 is SQVTM and CDR2 is ANQGSEA. CDR3 length: 15 amino acids. The V segment lost 1 base and the J segment 4 bases; nucleotides outside the gene matches: 4. CDR3 coding DNA: TGCAGCGTTGAAGGGGCGGGGGTCGGGGCCAACGTCCTGACTTTC. It codes for CSVEGAGVGANVLTF.

J is TRBJ2-1 and V is TRBV10-3; 11 positions agree with TRBD2. The length of the CDR3 is 14 residues. Germline CDR1 reads ENHRY; CDR2 reads SYGVKD. The V and J ends lost 6 bases and 4 bases, in that order; junction bases with no gene match: 2. The CDR3 DNA is TGTGCCATCAGGCCTAGCGGGGGGTACAATGAGCAGTTCTTC. Amino acids: CAIRPSGGYNEQFF.

This sequence joins TRBV7-2 and TRBJ1-3; maybe TRBD1 (6 bases). This CDR3 is built from 17 residues. Trimming cost V 5 bases and J 0 bases, with 17 bases left between them. Germline CDR1 is SGHTA and CDR2 is FQGNSA. Written as DNA, the CDR3 is TGTGCCAGCAGCGAGGCCCCAGGGGCCGCCTCTGGAAACACCATATATTTT. This gives the protein CASSEAPGAASGNTIYF.

This sequence joins TRBV7-8 and TRBJ2-2; D not resolved. The CDR3 is 15 amino acids. Trimming cost V 2 bases and J 8 bases, with 15 bases left between them. CDR1 is SGHVS, CDR2 FQNEAQ, per germline. CDR3 in amino acids: CASSLKTPVAGELFF. The CDR3 region has the DNA TGTGCCAGCAGCTTAAAGACCCCCGTGGCGGGGGAGCTGTTTTTT.

This clonotype came up a few times. The chain recombines TRBV7-3 with TRBJ1-1; D is uncertain. This CDR3 is 13 amino acids long. The V gene's germline CDR1 is SGHTA and CDR2 FQGTGA. Trimming removed 5 bases from V and 1 base from J, with 8 bases in between. In DNA, the CDR3 is TGTGCCAGCAGCCACGCCCCGAACACTGAAGCTTTCTTT. Protein: CASSHAPNTEAFF.